This TCR beta chain was recovered during a study of early stage breast cancer tumors. About the study: Of fewer than 20 invasive breast tumors, twelve were hormone receptor-positive, HER2-negative. Invasive lobular carcinomas made up about 30% of the 12 ER+/PR+/HER2- tumors. Regarding the study as a whole: Tumors had approximately 2.5-fold higher T cell density than normal breast. Functional markers like CD4, CD8 and FOXP3 were missed in bulk sequencing.

About this clone itself: The antigen is unknown.

Germline CDR1 reads KGHSH; CDR2 reads LQKENI. The CDR3 totals 16 residues. V lost 2 bases to trimming and J lost 1 base; unmatched junction nucleotides: 5. Generated by immunoSEQ multiplex PCR, the TCRdb table keeps only in-frame clones and is missing some. The sample gives fewer than 75,000 clones, 60% to 85% of which show up once; less than 4% is in the top ten. This clonotype originated in a person aged 25-39 years with breast cancer. Sequenced sample: blood. The rearrangement joins TRBV18 to TRBJ2-3; TRBD2 matches 8 bases. This CDR3 is CASSPSSGTGTDTQYF. The CDR3 DNA reads TGTGCCAGCTCACCAAGTAGCGGGACCGGCACAGATACGCAGTATTTT.